This T cell receptor beta chain was profiled in a study of blood T cells in healthy people across ages. Study context: Template-switching capture recovered about one barcoded beta molecule per two T cells.

CDR3 length equals 15 residues. The germline CDR1 and CDR2 sequences are SGHTA and FQGNSA. Every sample had a minimum of 6 million PBMCs isolated. Alongside a J-beta primer mix, a sample-barcoded 5' primer served in a second PCR lasting 7 to 11 cycles. TCRdb itself ran the 5' RACE reads through MiXCR, one entry per CDR3 protein. The table has about 670,000 distinct CDR3 sequences, 40% to 45% seen once. The V call is TRBV7-2, the J call TRBJ2-1, with TRBD1 matching over 7 bases. Gene TRBJ2-7 matches the end of the DNA better, so the J call may be wrong. The sequencing sample was made of blood. The clonotype comes from a man aged 80 or over in good health. The CDR3 reads CASSPRTGDYNEQYF. For the CDR3, the DNA is TGTGCCAGCAGCCCGAGGACAGGCGACTACAATGAGCAGTACTTC.